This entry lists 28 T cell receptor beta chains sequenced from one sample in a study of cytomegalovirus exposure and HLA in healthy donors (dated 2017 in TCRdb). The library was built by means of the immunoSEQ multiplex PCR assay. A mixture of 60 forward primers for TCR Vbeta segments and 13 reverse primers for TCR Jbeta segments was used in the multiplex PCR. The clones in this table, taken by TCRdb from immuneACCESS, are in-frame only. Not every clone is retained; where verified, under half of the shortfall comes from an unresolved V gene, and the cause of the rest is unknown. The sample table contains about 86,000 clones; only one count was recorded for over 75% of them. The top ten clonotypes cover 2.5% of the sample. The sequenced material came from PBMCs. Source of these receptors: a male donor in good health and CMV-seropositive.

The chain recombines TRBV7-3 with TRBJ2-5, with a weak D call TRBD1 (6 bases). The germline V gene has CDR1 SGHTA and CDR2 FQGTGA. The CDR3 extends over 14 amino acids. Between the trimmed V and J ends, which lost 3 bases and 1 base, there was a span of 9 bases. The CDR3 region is CASSFTGSQETQYF. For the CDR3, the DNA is TGTGCCAGCAGCTTTACAGGGTCCCAAGAGACCCAGTACTTC.

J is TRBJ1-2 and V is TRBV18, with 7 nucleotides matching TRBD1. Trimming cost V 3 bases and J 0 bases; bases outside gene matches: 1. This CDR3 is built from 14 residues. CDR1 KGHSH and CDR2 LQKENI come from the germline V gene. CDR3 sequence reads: CASSPGQTNYGYTF. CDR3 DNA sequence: TGTGCCAGCTCACCGGGACAGACTAACTATGGCTACACCTTC.

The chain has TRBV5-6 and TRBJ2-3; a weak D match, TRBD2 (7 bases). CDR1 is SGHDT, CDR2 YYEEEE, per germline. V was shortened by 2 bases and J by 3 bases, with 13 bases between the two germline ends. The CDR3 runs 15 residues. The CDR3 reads CASSFRGGWTDTQYF. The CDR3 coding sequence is TGTGCCAGCAGCTTTAGGGGGGGCTGGACAGATACGCAGTATTTT.

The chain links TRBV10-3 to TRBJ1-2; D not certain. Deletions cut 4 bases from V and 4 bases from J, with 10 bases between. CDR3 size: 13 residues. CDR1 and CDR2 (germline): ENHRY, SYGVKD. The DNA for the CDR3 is TGTGCCATCAGTGCCCTGGAGAGCTATGGCTACACCTTC. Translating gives CAISALESYGYTF.

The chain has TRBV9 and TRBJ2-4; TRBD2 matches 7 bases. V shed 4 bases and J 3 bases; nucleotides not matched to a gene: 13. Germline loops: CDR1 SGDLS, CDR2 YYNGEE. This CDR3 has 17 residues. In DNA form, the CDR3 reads TGTGCCAGCAGCCCGCCCGGGACTGGGGGGGGCAAAAACATTCAGTACTTC. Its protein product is CASSPPGTGGGKNIQYF.

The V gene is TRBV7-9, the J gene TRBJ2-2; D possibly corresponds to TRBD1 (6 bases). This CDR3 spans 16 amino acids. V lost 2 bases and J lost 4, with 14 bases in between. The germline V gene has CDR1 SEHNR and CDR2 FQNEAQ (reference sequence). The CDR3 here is CASSLQGPTGTGELFF. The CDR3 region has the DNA TGTGCCAGCAGCTTACAGGGGCCGACGGGCACCGGGGAGCTGTTTTTT.

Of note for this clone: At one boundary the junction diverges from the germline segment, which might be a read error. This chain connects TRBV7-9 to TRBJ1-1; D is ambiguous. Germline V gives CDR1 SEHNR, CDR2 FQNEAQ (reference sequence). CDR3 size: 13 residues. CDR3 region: CSSSPWRGTEAFF. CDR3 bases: TGTTCCAGCAGCCCCTGGCGGGGCACTGAAGCTTTCTTT.

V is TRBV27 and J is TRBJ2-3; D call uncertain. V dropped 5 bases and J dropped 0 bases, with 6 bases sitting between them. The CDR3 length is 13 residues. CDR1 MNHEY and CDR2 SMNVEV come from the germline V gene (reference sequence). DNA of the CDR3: TGTGCCAGCAGTATCCTTAGCACAGATACGCAGTATTTT. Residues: CASSILSTDTQYF.

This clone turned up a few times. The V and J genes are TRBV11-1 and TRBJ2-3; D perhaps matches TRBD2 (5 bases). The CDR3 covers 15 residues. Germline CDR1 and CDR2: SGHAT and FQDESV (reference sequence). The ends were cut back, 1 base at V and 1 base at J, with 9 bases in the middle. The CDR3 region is CASSLGVGGTDTQYF. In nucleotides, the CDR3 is TGTGCCAGCAGCTTAGGTGTCGGGGGCACAGATACGCAGTATTTT.

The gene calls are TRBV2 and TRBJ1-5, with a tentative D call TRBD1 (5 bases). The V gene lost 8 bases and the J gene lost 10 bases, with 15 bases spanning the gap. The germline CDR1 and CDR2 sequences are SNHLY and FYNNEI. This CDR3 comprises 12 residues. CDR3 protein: CASGDLGVPQHF. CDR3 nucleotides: TGTGCCAGCGGGGACTTGGGCGTCCCCCAGCATTTT.

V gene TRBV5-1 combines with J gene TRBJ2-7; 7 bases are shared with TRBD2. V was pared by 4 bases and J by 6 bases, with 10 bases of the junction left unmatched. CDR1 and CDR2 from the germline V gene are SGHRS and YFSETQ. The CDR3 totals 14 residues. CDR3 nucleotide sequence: TGCGCCAGCAGCCTCGGACTAGAACTGGCCGAGCAGTACTTC. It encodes CASSLGLELAEQYF.

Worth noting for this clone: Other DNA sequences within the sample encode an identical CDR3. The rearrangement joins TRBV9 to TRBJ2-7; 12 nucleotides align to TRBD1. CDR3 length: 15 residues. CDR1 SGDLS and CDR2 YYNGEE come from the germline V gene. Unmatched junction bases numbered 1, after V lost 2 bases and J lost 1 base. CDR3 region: CASSVGQGASYEQYF. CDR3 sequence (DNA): TGTGCCAGCAGCGTGGGACAGGGGGCTTCCTACGAGCAGTACTTC. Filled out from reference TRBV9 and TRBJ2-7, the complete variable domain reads DSGVTQTPKHLITATGQRVTLRCSPRSGDLSVYWYQQSLDQGLQFLIQYYNGEERAKGNILERFSAQQFPDLHSELNLSSLELGDSALYFCASSVGQGASYEQYFGPGTRLTVT.

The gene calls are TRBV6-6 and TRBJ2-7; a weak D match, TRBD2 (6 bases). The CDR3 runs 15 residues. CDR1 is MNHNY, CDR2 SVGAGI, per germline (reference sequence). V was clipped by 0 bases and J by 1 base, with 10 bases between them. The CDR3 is CASSYSLARSYEQYF. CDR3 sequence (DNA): TGTGCCAGCAGTTACTCCCTAGCGCGATCCTACGAGCAGTACTTC.

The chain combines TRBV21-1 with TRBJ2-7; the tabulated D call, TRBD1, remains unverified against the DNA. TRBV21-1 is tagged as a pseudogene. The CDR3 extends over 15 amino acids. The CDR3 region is CASSRAGTGKGLRYF. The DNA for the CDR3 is TGTGCCTCATCGAGGGCCGGGACAGGGAAGGGACTAAGATACTTC.

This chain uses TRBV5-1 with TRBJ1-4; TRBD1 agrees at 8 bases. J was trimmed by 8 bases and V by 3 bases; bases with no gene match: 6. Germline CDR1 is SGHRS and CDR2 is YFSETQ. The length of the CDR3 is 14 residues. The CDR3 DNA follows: TGCGCCAGCAGCTACGGACAGGGAAACGAAAAACTGTTTTTT. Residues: CASSYGQGNEKLFF.

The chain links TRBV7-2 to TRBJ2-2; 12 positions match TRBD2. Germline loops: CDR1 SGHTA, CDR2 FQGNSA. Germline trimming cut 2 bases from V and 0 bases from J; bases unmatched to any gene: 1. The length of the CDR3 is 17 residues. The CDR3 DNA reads TGTGCCAGCAGCTTACTAGCGGGAGGGGCGAACACCGGGGAGCTGTTTTTT. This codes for CASSLLAGGANTGELFF.

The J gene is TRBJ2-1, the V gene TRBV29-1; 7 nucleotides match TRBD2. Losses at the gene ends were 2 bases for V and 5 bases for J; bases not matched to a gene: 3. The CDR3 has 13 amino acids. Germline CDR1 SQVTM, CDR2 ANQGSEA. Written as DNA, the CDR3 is TGCAGCGTTGAACTAGCGGCGAACAATGAGCAGTTCTTC. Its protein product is CSVELAANNEQFF.

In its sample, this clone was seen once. The CDR3 DNA is TGTGCCAGCAGCTTAAGGGGAGAGCTAGCGGGGAGCTGCGAGCAGTACTTC. Translating it yields CASSLRGELAGSCEQYF. The rearrangement joins TRBV7-3 to TRBJ2-7; 9 nucleotides align to TRBD2. The J segment lost 6 bases and the V segment lost 1 base, leaving 13 bases of the junction unmatched. CDR1 SGHTA and CDR2 FQGTGA come from the germline V gene. The CDR3 totals 17 residues.

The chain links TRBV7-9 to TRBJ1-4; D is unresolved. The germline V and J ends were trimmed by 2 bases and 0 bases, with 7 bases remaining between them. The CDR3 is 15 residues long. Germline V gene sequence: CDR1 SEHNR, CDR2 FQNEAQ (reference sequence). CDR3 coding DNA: TGTGCCAGCAGCTTAACAGCCGCAACTAATGAAAAACTGTTTTTT. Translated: CASSLTAATNEKLFF.

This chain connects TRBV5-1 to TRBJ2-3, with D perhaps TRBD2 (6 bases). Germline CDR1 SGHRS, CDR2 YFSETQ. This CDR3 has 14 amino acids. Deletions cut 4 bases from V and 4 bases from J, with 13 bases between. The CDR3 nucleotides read TGCGCCAGCAGCCCGCAGGCGGGGTCAGATACGCAGTATTTT. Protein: CASSPQAGSDTQYF. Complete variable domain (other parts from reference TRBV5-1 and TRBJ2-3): KAGVTQTPRYLIKTRGQQVTLSCSPISGHRSVSWYQQTPGQGLQFLFEYFSETQRNKGNFPGRFSGRQFSNSRSEMNVSTLELGDSALYLCASSPQAGSDTQYFGPGTRLTVL.

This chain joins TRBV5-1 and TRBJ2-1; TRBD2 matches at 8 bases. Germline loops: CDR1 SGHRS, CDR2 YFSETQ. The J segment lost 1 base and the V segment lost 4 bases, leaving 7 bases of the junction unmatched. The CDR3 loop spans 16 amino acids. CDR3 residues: CASSERTSGSYNEQFF. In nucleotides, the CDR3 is TGCGCCAGCAGCGAACGTACTAGCGGTTCCTACAATGAGCAGTTCTTC.

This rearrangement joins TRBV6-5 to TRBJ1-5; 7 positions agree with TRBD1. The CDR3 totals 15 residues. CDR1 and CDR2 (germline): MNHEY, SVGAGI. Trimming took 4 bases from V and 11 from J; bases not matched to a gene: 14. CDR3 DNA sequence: TGTGCCAGCAGTTCTCAATCGACAGGGTCCTTGACCCAGCATTTT. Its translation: CASSSQSTGSLTQHF.

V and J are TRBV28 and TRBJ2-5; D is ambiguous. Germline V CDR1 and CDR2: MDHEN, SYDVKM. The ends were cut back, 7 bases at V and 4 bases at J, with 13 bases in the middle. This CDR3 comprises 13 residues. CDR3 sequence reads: CASNYAALETQYF. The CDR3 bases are TGTGCCAGCAACTATGCGGCGTTAGAGACCCAGTACTTC.

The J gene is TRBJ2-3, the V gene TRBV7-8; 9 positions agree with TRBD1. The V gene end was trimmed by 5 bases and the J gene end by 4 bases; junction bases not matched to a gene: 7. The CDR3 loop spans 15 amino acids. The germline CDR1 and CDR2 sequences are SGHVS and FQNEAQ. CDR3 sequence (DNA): TGTGCCAGCAGCGGACGGGACAGGGTTTCAGATACGCAGTATTTT. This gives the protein CASSGRDRVSDTQYF.

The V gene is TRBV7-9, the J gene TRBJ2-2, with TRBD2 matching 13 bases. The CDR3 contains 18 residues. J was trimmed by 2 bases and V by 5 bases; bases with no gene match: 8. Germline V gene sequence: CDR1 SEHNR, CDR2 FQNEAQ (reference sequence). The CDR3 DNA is TGTGCCAGCAGCAAGACTAGCGGGAGGCGAAAAAACACCGGGGAGCTGTTTTTT. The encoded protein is CASSKTSGRRKNTGELFF.

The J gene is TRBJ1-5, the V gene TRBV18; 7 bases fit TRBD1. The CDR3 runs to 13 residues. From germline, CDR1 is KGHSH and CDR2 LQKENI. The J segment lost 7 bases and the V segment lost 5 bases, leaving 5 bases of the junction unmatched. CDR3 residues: CASSGTENQPQHF. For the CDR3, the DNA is TGTGCCAGCTCAGGGACAGAAAACCAGCCCCAGCATTTT. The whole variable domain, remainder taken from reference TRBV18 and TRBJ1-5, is NAGVMQNPRHLVRRRGQEARLRCSPMKGHSHVYWYRQLPEEGLKFMVYLQKENIIDESGMPKERFSAEFPKEGPSILRIQQVVRGDSAAYFCASSGTENQPQHFGDGTRLSIL.

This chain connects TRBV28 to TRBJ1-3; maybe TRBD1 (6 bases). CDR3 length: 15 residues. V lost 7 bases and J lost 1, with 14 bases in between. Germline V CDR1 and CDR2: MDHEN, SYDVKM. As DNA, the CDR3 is TGTGCCAGCACCGACAGGCCCGCTTCTGGAAACACCATATATTTT. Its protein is CASTDRPASGNTIYF.

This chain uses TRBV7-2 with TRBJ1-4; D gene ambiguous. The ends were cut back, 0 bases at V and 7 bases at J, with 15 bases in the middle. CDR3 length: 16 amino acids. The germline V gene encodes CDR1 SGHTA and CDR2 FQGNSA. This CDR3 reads CASSLARVLSPEKLFF. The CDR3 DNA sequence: TGTGCCAGCAGCTTAGCGAGGGTCTTATCTCCTGAAAAACTGTTTTTT. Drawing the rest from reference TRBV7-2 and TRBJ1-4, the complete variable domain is GAGVSQSPSNKVTEKGKDVELRCDPISGHTALYWYRQSLGQGLEFLIYFQGNSAPDKSGLPSDRFSAERTGGSVSTLTIQRTQQEDSAVYLCASSLARVLSPEKLFFGSGTQLSVL.